This T cell receptor (beta chain) was identified in a study of sequential checkpoint blockade in melanoma. Study-level information: Each arm's sequence ended with maintenance nivolumab.

V was pared by 5 bases and J by 1 base, with 14 bases between. Looked up from germline, CDR1 is KGHSH and CDR2 is LQKENI. The CDR3 runs to 15 residues. Profiled with immunoSEQ multiplex PCR; TCRdb holds only in-frame clones, not every one. The sample lists 4,500 to 5,500 clones, 50% to 60% seen once, with roughly 20% in the top ten. The treatment here: randomized to nivolumab then ipilimumab (arm A) or the reverse (arm B). None of the patients previously received DNA-damaging chemotherapy. The V call is TRBV18, the J call TRBJ1-1; possibly TRBD1 for D (6 bases). The receptor was derived from a human donor with melanoma. The sample here was CD8+ T cells sorted from blood (inferred from file names), taken from a patient given nivolumab and ipilimumab in sequence. CDR3 sequence (DNA): TGTGCCAGCTCAACTCCGGGACACCCGAACACTGAAGCTTTCTTT. Its protein is CASSTPGHPNTEAFF. Based on the CDR3 plus reference TRBV18 and TRBJ1-1, the full variable domain is NAGVMQNPRHLVRRRGQEARLRCSPMKGHSHVYWYRQLPEEGLKFMVYLQKENIIDESGMPKERFSAEFPKEGPSILRIQQVVRGDSAAYFCASSTPGHPNTEAFFGQGTRLTVV.